Listed below are T cell receptor beta chains from one sample, sequenced in a study of blood T cell repertoires in COVID-19. Only in-frame clones appear in the TCRdb table, and some are missing; sequencing was by immunoSEQ multiplex PCR. The data hold about 200,000 clones, with about 85% observed a single time. Input material: peripheral blood. These receptors all stem from a woman of 80 years or more with acute or convalescent COVID-19. Each CDR3 is given with its conserved first and last residue. The D gene is left open where the match is weak. Part of the rows lack a size; the others show once, few, many or a class for expanded clones.

13	.	.	TRBJ1-6	TRBV5-1	CASSPSGNSPLHF	TGCGCCAGCAGCCCCTCAGGGAATTCACCCCTCCACTTT
14	TRBD1	.	TRBJ1-1	TRBV2	CASSVQGAGTEAFF	TGTGCCAGCAGTGTACAGGGGGCGGGCACTGAAGCTTTCTTT
14	.	.	TRBJ2-3	TRBV21-1	CASSLTAGTDTQYF	TGTGCCAGCTCTCTGACGGCGGGCACAGATACGCAGTATTTT
15	TRBD1	once	TRBJ2-7	TRBV5-4	CASSRHLTGINEQYF	TGTGCCAGCAGCCGCCATTTGACAGGGATCAACGAGCAGTACTTC
15	.	.	TRBJ2-4	TRBV3-1/TRBV3-2	CASSQAGLAKNIQYF	TGTGCCAGCAGCCAGGCGGGCCTAGCCAAAAACATTCAGTACTTC
13	.	few	TRBJ1-6	TRBV5-8	CASSLRRNSPLHF	TGTGCCAGCAGCTTGAGGCGGAATTCACCCCTCCACTTT
16	.	once	TRBJ1-6	TRBV27	CASSALGQGGYSPLHF	TGTGCCAGCAGCGCCCTAGGGCAGGGAGGGTATTCACCCCTCCACTTT
12	.	.	TRBJ2-1	TRBV28	CASSFRVDEQFF	TGTGCCAGCAGTTTCAGGGTGGATGAGCAGTTCTTC
16	.	.	TRBJ1-5	TRBV6-6	CASIHGGREDNQPQHF	TGTGCCAGCATTCACGGGGGGAGGGAAGACAATCAGCCCCAGCATTTT
14	.	.	TRBJ1-6	TRBV3-1/TRBV3-2	CASSPPTRNSPLHF	TGTGCCAGCAGCCCTCCAACCAGGAATTCACCCCTCCACTTT
16	TRBD2	.	TRBJ2-1	TRBV27	CASSSQREGSYNEQFF	TGTGCCAGCAGTTCACAGCGGGAGGGTTCCTACAATGAGCAGTTCTTC
18	TRBD2	.	TRBJ2-1	TRBV20-1	CSASKGLAGGPSDNEQFF	TGCAGTGCTAGTAAGGGGCTAGCGGGGGGGCCGTCTGACAATGAGCAGTTCTTC
15	.	.	TRBJ1-2	TRBV6-1	CASSEASGSNYGYTF	TGTGCCAGCAGTGAAGCGTCAGGGTCTAACTATGGCTACACCTTC
15	TRBD1	.	TRBJ1-1	TRBV9	CASSVGQGTYTEAFF	TGTGCCAGCAGCGTAGGACAGGGAACGTACACTGAAGCTTTCTTT
14	.	once	TRBJ1-2	TRBV3-1/TRBV3-2	CASSQDRGTDGYTF	TGTGCCAGCAGCCAAGATCGGGGGACGGATGGCTACACCTTC
15	.	.	TRBJ2-3	TRBV6-6	CASSYGGESTDTQYF	TGTGCCAGCAGTTACGGCGGGGAAAGCACAGATACGCAGTATTTT
12	.	few	TRBJ1-1	TRBV3-1/TRBV3-2	CASSFQGGEAFF	TGTGCCAGCAGCTTTCAGGGTGGGGAAGCTTTCTTT
19	TRBD1	.	TRBJ2-1	TRBV14	CASSRDRGDPLRNYNEQFF	TGTGCCAGCAGTCGCGACAGGGGTGATCCCCTTAGAAACTACAATGAGCAGTTCTTC
13	.	.	TRBJ1-1	TRBV5-1	CASRGREVSEAFF	TGCGCCAGCAGAGGGAGGGAGGTCTCTGAAGCTTTCTTT
15	.	.	TRBJ2-1	TRBV18	CASSPAGSSYNEQFF	TGTGCCAGCTCACCAGCGGGGTCCTCCTACAATGAGCAGTTCTTC
17	TRBD1	.	TRBJ1-2	TRBV11-2	CASSFGLNRGQNRGYTF	TGTGCCAGCAGCTTCGGTTTGAACAGGGGGCAAAATCGAGGCTACACCTTC
13	.	.	TRBJ2-2	TRBV3-1/TRBV3-2	CASSPGDGGELFF	TGTGCCAGCTCCCCGGGGGACGGCGGGGAGCTGTTTTTT
13	TRBD1	.	TRBJ1-2	TRBV5-4	CASSPTGGYGYTF	TGTGCCAGCAGCCCGACAGGGGGCTATGGCTACACCTTC
15	TRBD2	once	TRBJ2-3	TRBV5-1	CASSSRGTSTDTQYF	TGCGCCAGCAGCTCGCGGGGGACTAGCACAGATACGCAGTATTTT
14	TRBD2	.	TRBJ2-1	TRBV5-1	CASSIGTSGTQQFF	TGCGCCAGCAGCATCGGGACTAGCGGGACCCAGCAGTTCTTC
17	TRBD2	once	TRBJ2-1	TRBV7-2	CASSLGGSGTTNNEQFF	TGTGCCAGCAGCTTAGGGGGGAGTGGGACTACCAACAATGAGCAGTTCTTC
13	TRBD2	few	TRBJ2-7	TRBV29-1	CSPPASGSYEQYF	TGCAGCCCCCCCGCTAGCGGGAGTTACGAGCAGTACTTC
15	TRBD1	.	TRBJ2-7	TRBV15	CATSRPGQGPYEQYF	TGTGCCACCAGCAGACCCGGACAGGGGCCCTACGAGCAGTACTTC
13	.	.	TRBJ2-6	TRBV14	CATRQAGANVLTF	TGTGCCACGAGACAGGCCGGGGCCAACGTCCTGACTTTC